This TCR beta chain appears in the sequencing data of a study of T cell changes during pregnancy in multiple sclerosis. Profiled with immunoSEQ multiplex PCR; TCRdb holds only in-frame clones, not every one. Of about 40,000 clones listed, 91% are singletons. CDR1 is MNHEY, CDR2 SVGAGI, per germline. The CDR3 has 14 residues. V dropped 4 bases and J dropped 1 base, with 7 bases sitting between them. This clonotype was sampled from a female donor with multiple sclerosis, enrolled in a pregnancy study. The chain links TRBV6-5 to TRBJ2-2; maybe TRBD2 (6 bases). Material: CD8+ T cells from peripheral blood mononuclear cells, obtained before pregnancy. CDR3 region: CASSWGENTGELFF. In nucleotides, the CDR3 is TGTGCCAGCAGTTGGGGGGAGAACACCGGGGAGCTGTTTTTT.